This TCR beta chain was captured in a study of T cells after yellow fever vaccination. The wider study: Preparation used SMART-Seq v4 Ultra Low Input for the low-cell-number fractions.

V was pared by 6 bases and J by 2 bases, with 1 base between. This CDR3 contains 10 residues. The germline V gene encodes CDR1 SNHLY and CDR2 FYNNEI. Each CDR3 protein is one row after TCRdb ran MiXCR on the 5' RACE reads. The table includes approximately 450,000 distinct CDR3 sequences, about 17% detected once. Ten or more counts support this clonotype. The antigen is not known. Points from the study as a whole: FACS-sorted repertoires could harbor abundant contaminating bulk-population clonotypes. CD4 and CD8 compartments shared a small share of clonotypes, likely from convergent recombination.

The chain joins TRBV2 to TRBJ2-5, with unresolved D. Source: PBMCs, taken before the yellow fever booster vaccination. The receptor's source is a man aged 18 to 29 who received the YFV17D yellow fever vaccine. The CDR3 region is CASRQETQYF. DNA of the CDR3: TGTGCCAGCAGGCAAGAGACCCAGTACTTC.